These 26 T cell receptor beta chains were sequenced from one sample in a study of PD-1 blockade in classical Hodgkin lymphoma (dated by TCRdb to the early 2020s). Library method: the immunoSEQ multiplex PCR assay. What TCRdb holds here is the immuneACCESS table cut down to in-frame rearrangements. Part of the clones is not present; checked against another copy, under half of the missing clones reflect an unresolved V gene, and the others are unexplained. Counted in this sample were about 93,000 clones; around 78% of them appeared once. Jointly, the top ten make up less than 10% of the sample. The time point label, read with the paper, signifies: cycle 4 day 1 (C4D1), after 5 to 7 weeks of nivolumab. Every trial patient had relapsed following autologous stem cell transplantation, and prior brentuximab vedotin exposure was what differed among cohorts A, B and C. This specimen was peripheral blood mononuclear cells (PBMCs), taken before the fourth cycle of nivolumab. These receptors came from a human donor with classical Hodgkin lymphoma.

V and J are TRBV2 and TRBJ2-1; TRBD2 aligns across 9 bases. J was trimmed by 10 bases and V by 8 bases; bases with no gene match: 9. CDR3 length equals 13 residues. Germline V CDR1 and CDR2: SNHLY, FYNNEI. The CDR3: CASWAGGPGEQFF. CDR3 sequence (DNA): TGTGCCAGCTGGGCGGGAGGGCCGGGGGAGCAGTTCTTC.

The chain joins TRBV28 to TRBJ2-7; 8 bases are shared with TRBD1. The V and J ends lost 7 bases and 3 bases, in that order; junction bases with no gene match: 2. This CDR3 region has 12 residues. Per germline, CDR1 MDHEN and CDR2 SYDVKM. The CDR3 here is CASKTGGYEQYF. The DNA of the CDR3 is TGTGCCAGCAAAACAGGGGGCTACGAGCAGTACTTC.

The rearrangement uses TRBV11-1 and TRBJ2-1, with TRBD2 as a possible D gene (5 bases). The CDR3 covers 13 residues. The germline V gene encodes CDR1 SGHAT and CDR2 FQDESV (reference sequence). V was cut by 2 bases and J by 9 bases, with 11 bases left in between. For the CDR3, the DNA is TGTGCCAGCAGCTTATCACTAGGCCCTGAGCAGTTCTTC. Protein sequence: CASSLSLGPEQFF. Full variable domain (remainder filled in from reference TRBV11-1 and TRBJ2-1): EAEVAQSPRYKITEKSQAVAFWCDPISGHATLYWYRQILGQGPELLVQFQDESVVDDSQLPKDRFSAERLKGVDSTLKIQPAELGDSAMYLCASSLSLGPEQFFGPGTRLTVL.

The V gene is TRBV7-3, the J gene TRBJ2-3; D ambiguous. Germline CDR1 SGHTA, CDR2 FQGTGA. CDR3 length equals 15 residues. V lost 4 bases and J lost 2, with 13 bases in between. In DNA form, the CDR3 reads TGTGCCAGCAGCTCCGAAGGACGCGACACAGATACGCAGTATTTT. This translates into CASSSEGRDTDTQYF. Filled out from reference TRBV7-3 and TRBJ2-3, the complete variable domain reads GAGVSQTPSNKVTEKGKYVELRCDPISGHTALYWYRQSLGQGPEFLIYFQGTGAADDSGLPNDRFFAVRPEGSVSTLKIQRTERGDSAVYLCASSSEGRDTDTQYFGPGTRLTVL.

The V gene is TRBV6-4, the J gene TRBJ1-1; 7 nucleotides line up with TRBD1. V dropped 6 bases and J dropped 2; count of bases not matched to a gene: 6. This CDR3 is 14 amino acids long. Looked up from germline, CDR1 is MRHNA and CDR2 is SNTAGT. CDR3 loop: CASRPGQRNTEAFF. DNA of the CDR3: TGTGCCAGCAGACCGGGACAGAGAAACACTGAAGCTTTCTTT.

Concerning this clone: The germline gene is not matched at one end of the junction; a read error may be the cause. The chain recombines TRBV7-7 with TRBJ2-7; unclear D gene. In germline, CDR1 is SSHAT, CDR2 FNYEAQ (reference sequence). The length of the CDR3 is 13 residues. CDR3 bases: TGTGCTAGCAGCCCAGGAGTCTTCTACGAGCAGTACTTC. Amino acids: CASSPGVFYEQYF.

The sample holds one count of this clone. The chain couples TRBV4-1 to TRBJ2-7, with 7 bases identical to TRBD2. Germline V CDR1 and CDR2: MGHRA, YSYEKL. V lost 0 bases to trimming and J lost 3 bases; unmatched junction nucleotides: 8. The CDR3 consists of 16 residues. CDR3 nucleotides: TGCGCCAGCAGCCAAGAGCCGGTGGGGGGGATCTACGAGCAGTACTTC. Protein: CASSQEPVGGIYEQYF.

As concerns this clone: At one boundary the junction diverges from the germline segment, which might be a read error. This rearrangement joins TRBV7-2 to TRBJ2-5; 10 bases match TRBD2. CDR3 length: 19 residues. The germline CDR1 and CDR2 sequences are SGHTA and FQGNSA. For the CDR3, the DNA is TGTGCCAGCAGCTTAAACCCAGCGGGAGGGCGAGAACACCAAAAGACCCAGTACTTC. Residues: CASSLNPAGGREHQKTQYF.

In nucleotides, the CDR3 is TGTGCCAGCAGCTTGAGGCAGCAAGAGACCCAGTACTTC. It codes for CASSLRQQETQYF. This chain uses TRBV7-8 with TRBJ2-5, with unresolved D. Germline loops: CDR1 SGHVS, CDR2 FQNEAQ. There are 13 residues in the CDR3. The V and J ends lost 3 bases and 2 bases respectively, with 7 bases between them.

This clone was detected a few times. The chain combines TRBV6-5 with TRBJ2-5; the D is unclear. The CDR3 is 14 residues long. Trimming cost V 5 bases and J 5 bases, with 15 bases left between them. CDR1 and CDR2 from the germline V gene are MNHEY and SVGAGI. The CDR3 loop reads CASSPTPVGETQYF. The CDR3 DNA sequence: TGTGCCAGCAGTCCAACCCCCGTCGGGGAGACCCAGTACTTC.

The chain has TRBV7-9 and TRBJ1-4; D unclear. This CDR3 is 15 amino acids long. Germline V lookup: CDR1 SEHNR, CDR2 FQNEAQ (reference sequence). V was clipped by 4 bases and J by 0 bases, with 9 bases between them. The CDR3 sequence is CASSSRGATNEKLFF. As DNA, the CDR3 is TGTGCCAGCAGCTCACGCGGTGCAACTAATGAAAAACTGTTTTTT.

V gene TRBV28 combines with J gene TRBJ2-3; D unclear. Germline CDR1 MDHEN, CDR2 SYDVKM. The CDR3 length is 13 residues. Trimming cost V 7 bases and J 4 bases, with 12 bases left between them. The CDR3 is CASTFLRADTQYF. The CDR3 DNA follows: TGTGCCAGCACTTTTCTTAGGGCAGATACGCAGTATTTT.

The J gene is TRBJ1-1, the V gene TRBV7-9; tentatively, D is TRBD1 (5 bases). V shed 5 bases and J shed 10 bases, with 17 bases lying between them. The length of the CDR3 is 13 residues. Germline CDR1 SEHNR, CDR2 FQNEAQ (reference sequence). CDR3 residues: CASSPSGARRAFF. The CDR3 nucleotides read TGTGCCAGCAGCCCATCCGGGGCCCGCCGAGCTTTCTTT.

This clone was counted between two and nine times. This chain joins TRBV5-4 and TRBJ2-3, with 7 bases aligning to TRBD2. The V gene's germline CDR1 is SGHNT and CDR2 YYREEE (reference sequence). CDR3 length equals 16 residues. Trimming cost V 0 bases and J 1 base; bases outside gene matches: 5. Here the CDR3 DNA reads TGTGCCAGCAGCTTGGCGGCGGGAGTTGGCACAGATACGCAGTATTTT. Its translation is CASSLAAGVGTDTQYF. The full variable domain, its missing parts supplied by reference TRBV5-4 and TRBJ2-3, is ETGVTQSPTHLIKTRGQQVTLRCSSQSGHNTVSWYQQALGQGPQFIFQYYREEENGRGNFPPRFSGLQFPNYSSELNVNALELDDSALYLCASSLAAGVGTDTQYFGPGTRLTVL.

About this clone itself: An end of the junction does not agree with germline; a read error may underlie this. V gene TRBV7-2 combines with J gene TRBJ2-5; D is unresolved. The CDR3 spans 14 residues. The germline V gene encodes CDR1 SGHTA and CDR2 FQGNSA. The CDR3 bases are TGCGCCAGCAGCCCTACCTTATCGGAAGAGACCCAGTACTTC. Protein sequence: CASSPTLSEETQYF.

The chain uses TRBV7-2 and TRBJ1-5, with D perhaps matching TRBD1 (5 bases). V was cut by 5 bases and J by 0 bases, with 11 bases left in between. The germline gives CDR1 SGHTA, CDR2 FQGNSA. The CDR3 length is 15 residues. CDR3 region: CASSLGGFSNQPQHF. As DNA, the CDR3 is TGTGCCAGCAGCCTCGGGGGGTTTAGCAATCAGCCCCAGCATTTT.

The CDR3 nucleotides are TGTGCCAGCAGTGAATCGGTTGGGGAGACCCAGTACTTC. It specifies CASSESVGETQYF. V is TRBV6-1 and J is TRBJ2-5; no reliable D call. The CDR3 spans 13 residues. Germline CDR1 reads MNHNS; CDR2 reads SASEGT. V was cut by 2 bases and J by 5 bases, with 9 bases left in between.

This sequence joins TRBV27 and TRBJ2-7, with 7 bases identical to TRBD1. Germline-derived CDR1 and CDR2 are MNHEY and SMNVEV (reference sequence). The ends lost 4 bases at V and 2 bases at J; junction bases unmatched: 17. This CDR3 comprises 18 residues. In nucleotides, the CDR3 is TGTGCCAGCAGTTCCTCGATCTACCGGGACAGAATTGCCTACGAGCAGTACTTC. It translates to CASSSSIYRDRIAYEQYF.

This rearrangement joins TRBV6-5 to TRBJ1-4, with no clear D. With 4 bases removed from V and 0 bases from J, the gap between germline ends came to 9 bases. Germline lookup yields CDR1 MNHEY and CDR2 SVGAGI. The CDR3 length is 15 residues. The CDR3 spells CASSLRPATNEKLFF. The CDR3 DNA sequence: TGTGCCAGCAGTTTAAGACCTGCAACTAATGAAAAACTGTTTTTT.

The genes are TRBV2 and TRBJ2-3; 8 nucleotides agree with TRBD2. The CDR3 has 17 residues. The junction had 16 bases not matched to a gene; V was cut back by 9 bases and J by 2 bases. Per germline, CDR1 SNHLY and CDR2 FYNNEI. CDR3 nucleotides: TGTGCCAGTCAACCGGGACTAGGGTTGGGGCACACAGATACGCAGTATTTT. Residues: CASQPGLGLGHTDTQYF.

The chain links TRBV5-1 to TRBJ2-5; D gene unclear. The CDR3 covers 15 residues. V was clipped by 1 base and J by 2 bases, with 12 bases between them. Looked up from germline, CDR1 is SGHRS and CDR2 is YFSETQ. The CDR3 here is CASSLYGTVQETQYF. The CDR3 DNA reads as TGCGCCAGCAGCTTGTACGGTACGGTTCAAGAGACCCAGTACTTC.

This rearrangement joins TRBV6-5 to TRBJ1-2; 8 bases line up with TRBD1. Germline loops: CDR1 MNHEY, CDR2 SVGAGI. V lost 8 bases to trimming and J lost 4 bases; unmatched junction nucleotides: 9. The CDR3 loop spans 14 amino acids. The CDR3, as DNA: TGTGCCAGCCATGGGGACAGGTCGGGCTATGGCTACACCTTC. Translation: CASHGDRSGYGYTF.

The chain recombines TRBV5-1 with TRBJ2-1; 9 nucleotides agree with TRBD2. This CDR3 contains 14 residues. The trim removed 7 bases at V and 6 bases at J, leaving 8 bases unmatched. CDR1 is SGHRS, CDR2 YFSETQ, per germline. The CDR3 is CASATRGGGNEQFF. The CDR3 nucleotides read TGCGCCAGCGCTACGCGGGGGGGCGGCAATGAGCAGTTCTTC.

This rearrangement joins TRBV6-1 to TRBJ2-6; D unresolved. Deletions cut 1 base from V and 0 bases from J, with 7 bases between. Germline V lookup: CDR1 MNHNS, CDR2 SASEGT. The CDR3 extends over 16 amino acids. CDR3 coding DNA: TGTGCCAGCAGTGAAGTGGCCAGCTCTGGGGCCAACGTCCTGACTTTC. Its protein product is CASSEVASSGANVLTF.

The V gene is TRBV2, the J gene TRBJ2-7; 8 bases fit TRBD2. Germline CDR1 is SNHLY and CDR2 is FYNNEI. The CDR3 extends over 20 amino acids. The V and J ends lost 3 bases and 4 bases, in that order; junction bases with no gene match: 23. Here the CDR3 DNA reads TGTGCCAGCAGTGAGGTCTCGGGAGGGTGGTCGGCGGGAGGTAGTTACGAGCAGTACTTC. Its translation: CASSEVSGGWSAGGSYEQYF.

There are a few counts of this clone. The chain recombines TRBV6-6 with TRBJ1-2, with TRBD1 as a possible D gene (5 bases). The CDR3 is 15 amino acids. Trimming took off 6 bases at V and 2 bases at J, with 16 bases between the two ends. Germline V lookup: CDR1 MNHNY, CDR2 SVGAGI (reference sequence). CDR3 DNA: TGTGCCAGCAGCCCCACGGGGGGACGAAACTATGGCTACACCTTC. Its protein is CASSPTGGRNYGYTF.